Sequencing of this T cell receptor beta chain was carried out in a study of blood T cell repertoires in COVID-19. The V gene's germline CDR1 is MNHEY and CDR2 SVGEGT. Trimming cost V 0 bases and J 2 bases, with 13 bases left between them. The CDR3 covers 16 residues. Assay: immunoSEQ multiplex PCR; the TCRdb copy retains only in-frame clones and omits some. The repertoire holds about 87,000 clones, around nine tenths seen once, with around 5.2% in the top ten. The TCR sequence derives from a man aged 40-49 years with acute or convalescent COVID-19. The genes are TRBV6-2 or TRBV6-3 and TRBJ1-2, with no clear D. Sequenced input: peripheral blood. DNA of the CDR3: TGTGCCAGCAGTTACTCGAGCTTACGCACCAACTATGGCTACACCTTC. Encoded protein: CASSYSSLRTNYGYTF.